Below, 5 T cell receptor beta chains from the same sample are listed, as sequenced in a study of cytomegalovirus exposure and HLA in healthy donors. A multiplex PCR was run with 60 Vbeta primers and 13 Jbeta primers. Sequencing was performed with immunoSEQ multiplex PCR; in TCRdb, only in-frame clones are kept and a portion is missing. The sample has some 130,000 clones; the top ten hold 1.7%. The sequencing input was PBMCs. These receptor sequences come from a man aged 18 to 30 in good health and CMV-seronegative.

The CDR3: CASRTSGSADTQYF. DNA of the CDR3: TGTGCCAGTAGAACTTCCGGGAGTGCAGATACGCAGTATTTT. The chain recombines TRBV19 with TRBJ2-3, with TRBD2 as a possible D gene (6 bases). The CDR3 has 14 residues. The germline V and J ends were trimmed by 6 bases and 4 bases, with 14 bases remaining between them. Germline V lookup: CDR1 LNHDA, CDR2 SQIVND (reference sequence).

The chain carries TRBV28 and TRBJ1-5; the match to TRBD1 covers 7 bases. The CDR3 loop spans 17 amino acids. CDR1 and CDR2 (germline): MDHEN, SYDVKM. The trim removed 2 bases at V and 0 bases at J, leaving 7 bases unmatched. The chain's CDR3 is CASSLRDRIYSNQPQHF. CDR3 nucleotide sequence: TGTGCCAGCAGTTTACGGGACAGAATCTATAGCAATCAGCCCCAGCATTTT.

V usage is TRBV27 and J usage is TRBJ1-4; no clear D gene. Trimming shortened V by 5 bases and J by 6 bases, and 10 bases separated the two germline ends. CDR1 is MNHEY and CDR2 is SMNVEV in the germline V gene (reference sequence). The CDR3 runs 13 residues. The CDR3 reads CASSAQPDEKLFF. The DNA for the CDR3 is TGTGCCAGCAGTGCGCAACCGGATGAAAAACTGTTTTTT.

The chain employs TRBV18 and TRBJ2-7; TRBD1 agrees at 8 bases. After removal of 5 bases from V and 5 bases from J, the junction contained 5 bases not matched to a gene. The length of the CDR3 is 13 residues. In germline, CDR1 is KGHSH, CDR2 LQKENI. CDR3 DNA sequence: TGTGCCAGCTCAAAACTGGACAGGGACGAGCAGTACTTC. Amino acid sequence: CASSKLDRDEQYF. Looking up the rest from reference TRBV18 and TRBJ2-7 gives the full variable domain: NAGVMQNPRHLVRRRGQEARLRCSPMKGHSHVYWYRQLPEEGLKFMVYLQKENIIDESGMPKERFSAEFPKEGPSILRIQQVVRGDSAAYFCASSKLDRDEQYFGPGTRLTVT.

The chain has TRBV28 and TRBJ2-3; TRBD1 aligns across 7 bases. CDR3 length: 13 amino acids. Germline CDR1 and CDR2: MDHEN and SYDVKM. V dropped 8 bases and J dropped 2; count of bases not matched to a gene: 4. The CDR3 nucleotides are TGTGCCAGCCGGGACAGTCACACAGATACGCAGTATTTT. Translated, it gives CASRDSHTDTQYF. Variable domain in full (rest from reference TRBV28 and TRBJ2-3): DVKVTQSSRYLVKRTGEKVFLECVQDMDHENMFWYRQDPGLGLRLIYFSYDVKMKEKGDIPEGYSVSREKKERFSLILESASTNQTSMYLCASRDSHTDTQYFGPGTRLTVL.